Listed below are T cell receptor beta chains from one sample, sequenced in a study of blood T cell repertoires in COVID-19. Here immunoSEQ multiplex PCR was the method, and the copy in TCRdb shows in-frame clones only, minus some. The table includes 110,000 to 150,000 clones, more than 75% detected once. What was sequenced was peripheral blood. These receptors originate from a human donor in a cohort sampled during active COVID-19. Each CDR3 is given with its conserved first and last residue. Fields, in order: J gene, clone size, D gene, V gene, CDR3 protein, CDR3 DNA. The D gene is left open where the match is weak. Clone sizes are given selectively: once, few, many, or a class where the clone is expanded.

J: TRBJ1-6
size: NA
D: TRBD1
V: TRBV5-1
CDR3: CASSLGQYNSPLHF
DNA: TGCGCCAGCAGCCTGGGACAGTATAATTCACCCCTCCACTTT

J: TRBJ2-1
size: NA
D: TRBD1
V: TRBV15
CDR3: CATSRVPGQGQRNEQFF
DNA: TGTGCCACCAGCAGAGTCCCCGGACAGGGCCAAAGAAATGAGCAGTTCTTC

J: TRBJ2-7
size: NA
D: NA
V: TRBV28
CDR3: CASSLPPRAGESPYEQYF
DNA: TGTGCCAGCAGTTTACCCCCCAGGGCAGGGGAAAGCCCCTACGAGCAGTACTTC

J: TRBJ1-5
size: NA
D: NA
V: TRBV15
CDR3: CATSRGRVSSNQPQHF
DNA: TGTGCCACCAGCAGAGGCCGGGTCTCGAGCAATCAGCCCCAGCATTTT

J: TRBJ1-2
size: NA
D: NA
V: TRBV7-8
CDR3: CASSPKPDRTNYGYTF
DNA: TGTGCCAGCAGCCCGAAACCGGACAGAACTAACTATGGCTACACCTTC

J: TRBJ2-7
size: NA
D: TRBD1
V: TRBV6-6
CDR3: CASSYHQGANEQYF
DNA: TGTGCCAGCAGTTACCACCAGGGGGCGAACGAGCAGTACTTC

J: TRBJ1-1
size: NA
D: NA
V: TRBV19
CDR3: CASRGGGTEAFF
DNA: TGTGCCAGTAGGGGAGGAGGCACTGAAGCTTTCTTT

J: TRBJ2-5
size: NA
D: NA
V: TRBV18
CDR3: CASSPGEETQYF
DNA: TGTGCCAGCTCACCCGGAGAAGAGACCCAGTACTTC

J: TRBJ2-5
size: NA
D: NA
V: TRBV7-2
CDR3: CASSLNRVGGETQYF
DNA: TGTGCCAGCAGCTTAAATCGGGTAGGGGGTGAGACCCAGTACTTC

J: TRBJ2-5
size: NA
D: NA
V: TRBV3-1/TRBV3-2
CDR3: CASSQVQIRQETQYF
DNA: TGTGCCAGCAGCCAAGTTCAGATCAGGCAGGAGACCCAGTACTTC

J: TRBJ1-1
size: NA
D: NA
V: TRBV28
CDR3: CASSQGRAWVEAFF
DNA: TGTGCCAGCAGTCAGGGGCGGGCGTGGGTTGAAGCTTTCTTT

J: TRBJ1-4
size: NA
D: NA
V: TRBV27
CDR3: CASTRDRTANEKLFF
DNA: TGTGCCAGCACCCGAGACAGGACGGCTAATGAAAAACTGTTTTTT

J: TRBJ2-7
size: NA
D: TRBD2
V: TRBV7-2
CDR3: CASSPRLAGGSYEQYF
DNA: TGTGCCAGCAGCCCTCGACTAGCGGGGGGCTCCTACGAGCAGTACTTC

J: TRBJ2-5
size: NA
D: TRBD2
V: TRBV28
CDR3: CASSPLGLNQETQYF
DNA: TGTGCCAGCAGTCCCCTGGGACTAAACCAAGAGACCCAGTACTTC

J: TRBJ1-5
size: NA
D: NA
V: TRBV28
CDR3: CASSTRAGPNQPQHF
DNA: TGTGCCAGCAGCACTAGGGCAGGTCCTAATCAGCCCCAGCATTTT

J: TRBJ2-1
size: NA
D: TRBD2
V: TRBV9
CDR3: CASSARSGAGGSNEQFF
DNA: TGTGCCAGCAGCGCCAGATCAGGAGCGGGGGGTTCCAATGAGCAGTTCTTC

J: TRBJ2-3
size: NA
D: TRBD2
V: TRBV19
CDR3: CASSLGLAGAGTQYF
DNA: TGTGCCAGTAGTTTAGGACTAGCGGGGGCAGGAACGCAGTATTTT

J: TRBJ2-1
size: NA
D: TRBD2
V: TRBV27
CDR3: CASGGGLYNEQFF
DNA: TGTGCCAGCGGGGGGGGTCTCTACAATGAGCAGTTCTTC

J: TRBJ2-2
size: NA
D: NA
V: TRBV6-5
CDR3: CASSYSRQTNTGELFF
DNA: TGTGCCAGCAGTTACTCGAGGCAGACTAACACCGGGGAGCTGTTTTTT

J: TRBJ1-5
size: NA
D: NA
V: TRBV28
CDR3: CASSPQLQRQPQHF
DNA: TGTGCCAGCAGTCCCCAACTACAACGACAGCCCCAGCATTTT

J: TRBJ2-1
size: few
D: TRBD2
V: TRBV27
CDR3: CASTLTSGRDNEQFF
DNA: TGTGCCAGCACCCTAACTAGCGGGAGGGACAATGAGCAGTTCTTC

J: TRBJ2-6
size: NA
D: TRBD1
V: TRBV6-6
CDR3: CASSGTAGANVLTF
DNA: TGTGCCAGCAGTGGGACAGCTGGGGCCAACGTCCTGACTTTC

J: TRBJ1-3
size: NA
D: TRBD1
V: TRBV10-3
CDR3: CAISSGQGVDTIYF
DNA: TGTGCCATCAGTTCCGGACAGGGGGTGGACACCATATATTTT

J: TRBJ1-1
size: NA
D: NA
V: TRBV3-1/TRBV3-2
CDR3: CASSPSTTRTDMNTEAFF
DNA: TGTGCCAGCAGCCCCTCTACCACACGGACAGACATGAACACTGAAGCTTTCTTT

J: TRBJ2-7
size: few
D: TRBD2
V: TRBV6-5
CDR3: CASSYSKAGGYEQYF
DNA: TGTGCCAGCAGTTACTCGAAAGCGGGAGGCTACGAGCAGTACTTC

J: TRBJ1-4
size: NA
D: NA
V: TRBV13
CDR3: CASSQTGEKLFF
DNA: TGTGCCAGCAGCCAGACAGGTGAAAAACTGTTTTTT

J: TRBJ2-5
size: NA
D: TRBD1
V: TRBV30
CDR3: CAWSVRWDRVVETQYF
DNA: TGTGCCTGGAGTGTACGATGGGACAGGGTGGTGGAGACCCAGTACTTC

J: TRBJ1-2
size: NA
D: TRBD1
V: TRBV5-4
CDR3: CASSAETGVIRGYTF
DNA: TGTGCCAGCAGCGCGGAGACAGGGGTAATTCGTGGCTACACCTTC

J: TRBJ2-1
size: NA
D: TRBD2
V: TRBV29-1
CDR3: CSVAREAYNEQFF
DNA: TGCAGCGTTGCCCGGGAGGCCTACAATGAGCAGTTCTTC

J: TRBJ1-1
size: NA
D: NA
V: TRBV28
CDR3: CASSLEDEAFF
DNA: TGTGCCAGCAGTTTGGAGGATGAAGCTTTCTTT

J: TRBJ2-7
size: NA
D: NA
V: TRBV5-6
CDR3: CASSSTYLLHEQYF
DNA: TGTGCCAGCAGCTCGACATATCTGTTACACGAGCAGTACTTC

J: TRBJ1-5
size: NA
D: TRBD1
V: TRBV19
CDR3: CASSTDGTGASNQPQHF
DNA: TGTGCCAGTAGTACGGATGGGACAGGGGCCAGCAATCAGCCCCAGCATTTT

J: TRBJ2-7
size: NA
D: NA
V: TRBV7-2
CDR3: CASSLTSTYEQYF
DNA: TGTGCCAGCAGCTTAACCAGTACCTACGAGCAGTACTTC

J: TRBJ1-1
size: NA
D: NA
V: TRBV28
CDR3: CASSFPGVDTEAFF
DNA: TGTGCCAGCAGTTTCCCAGGGGTGGACACTGAAGCTTTCTTT

J: TRBJ1-1
size: NA
D: TRBD1
V: TRBV9
CDR3: CASSPDRGGTEAFF
DNA: TGTGCCAGCAGCCCAGACAGGGGCGGGACTGAAGCTTTCTTT

J: TRBJ1-5
size: NA
D: TRBD1
V: TRBV9
CDR3: CASSGTGVQPQHF
DNA: TGTGCCAGCAGCGGGACAGGGGTGCAGCCCCAGCATTTT

J: TRBJ1-5
size: NA
D: NA
V: TRBV30
CDR3: CAWSNNRDQPQHF
DNA: TGTGCCTGGAGTAACAACAGGGATCAGCCCCAGCATTTT

J: TRBJ1-6
size: NA
D: TRBD1
V: TRBV19
CDR3: CASTPTGGTYNSPLHF
DNA: TGTGCCAGTACTCCGACAGGGGGCACCTATAATTCACCCCTCCACTTT

J: TRBJ2-3
size: NA
D: NA
V: TRBV27
CDR3: CASSNSRGSTDTQYF
DNA: TGTGCCAGCAGTAACTCAAGGGGTAGCACAGATACGCAGTATTTT

J: TRBJ2-5
size: NA
D: NA
V: TRBV28
CDR3: CASRTPQPQETQYF
DNA: TGTGCCAGCAGGACACCACAACCCCAAGAGACCCAGTACTTC

J: TRBJ2-7
size: NA
D: TRBD2
V: TRBV30
CDR3: CAWGTSGVHEQYF
DNA: TGTGCCTGGGGGACTAGCGGGGTCCACGAGCAGTACTTC

J: TRBJ2-2
size: NA
D: TRBD1
V: TRBV29-1
CDR3: CSGQGADGELFF
DNA: TGCAGCGGACAGGGGGCAGACGGGGAGCTGTTTTTT

J: TRBJ2-1
size: NA
D: TRBD1
V: TRBV7-9
CDR3: CASSLTGPPGQGFNEQFF
DNA: TGTGCCAGCAGCTTAACTGGCCCGCCAGGACAGGGCTTCAATGAGCAGTTCTTC

J: TRBJ1-2
size: NA
D: NA
V: TRBV2
CDR3: CASSRGVDGYTF
DNA: TGTGCCAGCAGTCGGGGGGTGGATGGCTACACCTTC

J: TRBJ2-7
size: NA
D: TRBD2
V: TRBV10-3
CDR3: CAISSSGGPGYEQYF
DNA: TGTGCCATCAGTAGTTCGGGGGGTCCAGGGTACGAGCAGTACTTC

J: TRBJ2-7
size: NA
D: NA
V: TRBV11-2
CDR3: CASSLGQDTSYEQYF
DNA: TGTGCCAGCAGCTTAGGACAGGACACGTCCTACGAGCAGTACTTC

J: TRBJ2-2
size: once
D: NA
V: TRBV30
CDR3: CAWSSWRENTGELFF
DNA: TGTGCCTGGAGTTCGTGGCGGGAGAACACCGGGGAGCTGTTTTTT

J: TRBJ2-1
size: NA
D: TRBD2
V: TRBV7-9
CDR3: CASSLTSSGGAWNEQFF
DNA: TGTGCCAGCAGCTTAACCTCTAGCGGGGGGGCCTGGAATGAGCAGTTCTTC